This T cell receptor beta chain was identified in a study of T cell repertoires and HLA-DP antigens. Study-wide results and caveats: Average cumulative frequency of previously undetected clones was roughly 36% against one allele and under 55% against the other.

With V trimmed by 0 bases and J by 4 bases, 0 bases remained unmatched. The CDR3 contains 15 residues. Germline V CDR1 and CDR2: SGHNT, YENEEA. On this clone: Its antigen remains unidentified.

Each pre-culture CD4+ sample aimed for fewer than 250,000 T cell genomes at deep resolution. The assay was immunoSEQ multiplex PCR, and TCRdb's table has in-frame clones only and misses some. The sample includes over 100,000 clones, approximately 92% of them seen just once. This TCR was recovered from a woman aged 18-35 years in good health and CMV-seronegative. This chain links TRBV11-3 with TRBJ2-5; TRBD2 matches 12 bases. The sample was CD4+ T cells from PBMCs. The CDR3 nucleotides are TGTGCCAGCAGCTTAGAGGGACTAGCGGGAGAGACCCAGTACTTC. It yields the protein CASSLEGLAGETQYF. Full variable domain (outside the CDR3, taken from reference TRBV11-3 and TRBJ2-5): EAGVVQSPRYKIIEKKQPVAFWCNPISGHNTLYWYLQNLGQGPELLIRYENEEAVDDSQLPKDRFSAERLKGVDSTLKIQPAELGDSAVYLCASSLEGLAGETQYFGPGTRLLVL.